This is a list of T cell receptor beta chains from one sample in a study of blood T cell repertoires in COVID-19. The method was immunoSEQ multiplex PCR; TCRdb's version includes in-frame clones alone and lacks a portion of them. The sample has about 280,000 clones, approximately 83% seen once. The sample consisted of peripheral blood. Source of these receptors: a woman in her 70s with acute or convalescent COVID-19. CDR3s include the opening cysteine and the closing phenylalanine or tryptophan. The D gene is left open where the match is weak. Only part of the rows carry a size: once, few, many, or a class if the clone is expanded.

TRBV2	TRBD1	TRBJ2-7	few	CASSEGQLLGQYF	TGTGCCAGCAGTGAGGGACAGCTTCTTGGGCAGTACTTC
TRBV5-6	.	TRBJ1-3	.	CASSPASGNTIYF	TGTGCCAGCAGCCCCGCGAGTGGAAACACCATATATTTT
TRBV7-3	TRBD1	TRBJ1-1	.	CASSSQGGRTEAFF	TGTGCCAGCAGCTCGCAGGGGGGACGGACTGAAGCTTTCTTT
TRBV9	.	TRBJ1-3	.	CASSVASGLSGNTIYF	TGTGCCAGCAGCGTAGCTTCAGGGCTGTCTGGAAACACCATATATTTT
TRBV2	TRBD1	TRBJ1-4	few	CASKKGDSGNEKLFF	TGTGCCAGCAAAAAAGGGGACAGCGGGAATGAAAAACTGTTTTTT
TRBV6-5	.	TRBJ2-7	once	CASRSPRVHEQYF	TGTGCCAGCAGAAGTCCCCGGGTCCACGAGCAGTACTTC
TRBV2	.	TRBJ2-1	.	CASSVVNEQFF	TGTGCCAGCAGTGTCGTCAATGAGCAGTTCTTC
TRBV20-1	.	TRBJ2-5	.	CSGVDQETQYF	TGCAGTGGAGTAGACCAAGAGACCCAGTACTTC
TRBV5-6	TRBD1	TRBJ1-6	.	CASSGGQGGSYNSPLHF	TGTGCCAGCAGCGGCGGACAGGGAGGCTCCTATAATTCACCCCTCCACTTT
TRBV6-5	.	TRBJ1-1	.	CASSLQRTEAFF	TGTGCCAGCAGTCTCCAGAGGACTGAAGCTTTCTTT
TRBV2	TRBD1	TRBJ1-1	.	CASSLGQRAEAFF	TGTGCCAGCAGCCTGGGACAGCGGGCTGAAGCTTTCTTT
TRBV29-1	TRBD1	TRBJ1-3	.	CSVVGDRRGNTIYF	TGCAGCGTTGTAGGGGACAGAAGAGGAAACACCATATATTTT
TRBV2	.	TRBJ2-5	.	CASRRWETQYF	TGTGCCAGCAGGAGGTGGGAGACCCAGTACTTC
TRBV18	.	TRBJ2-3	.	CASSPQTAITDTQYF	TGTGCCAGCTCACCCCAGACAGCCATAACAGATACGCAGTATTTT
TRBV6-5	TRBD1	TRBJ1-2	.	CASSYRIDRVYGYTF	TGTGCCAGCAGTTACAGGATAGACAGGGTGTATGGCTACACCTTC
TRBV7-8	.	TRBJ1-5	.	CASSLAGPGNQPQHF	TGTGCCAGCAGCTTAGCAGGGCCAGGGAATCAGCCCCAGCATTTT
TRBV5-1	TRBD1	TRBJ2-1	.	CASSWGQGIMHEQFF	TGCGCCAGCAGCTGGGGACAGGGAATAATGCATGAGCAGTTCTTC
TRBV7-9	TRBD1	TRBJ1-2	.	CASSGTGGVYGYTF	TGTGCCAGCAGCGGGACAGGGGGCGTTTATGGCTACACCTTC
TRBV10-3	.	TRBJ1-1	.	CAISDMMRTEAFF	TGTGCCATCAGTGATATGATGAGGACTGAAGCTTTCTTT
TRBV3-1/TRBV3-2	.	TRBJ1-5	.	CASSLGTHSNQPQHF	TGTGCCAGCAGCCTCGGGACTCATAGCAATCAGCCCCAGCATTTT
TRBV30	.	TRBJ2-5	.	CAWSVGLAQETQYF	TGTGCCTGGAGTGTAGGGCTAGCTCAAGAGACCCAGTACTTC
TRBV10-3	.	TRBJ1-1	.	CAISESPGGTEAFF	TGTGCCATCAGTGAGTCCCCGGGGGGCACTGAAGCTTTCTTT
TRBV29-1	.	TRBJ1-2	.	CSAATGGYGYTF	TGCAGCGCCGCGACAGGAGGCTATGGCTACACCTTC
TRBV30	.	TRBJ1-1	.	CAWSGSQNTEAFF	TGTGCCTGGAGTGGGAGTCAGAACACTGAAGCTTTCTTT
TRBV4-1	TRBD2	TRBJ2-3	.	CASSQVGTSAYTDTQYF	TGCGCCAGCAGCCAAGTTGGGACTAGCGCTTACACAGATACGCAGTATTTT
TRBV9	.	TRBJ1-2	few	CASSAGGAQGRLGYGYTF	TGTGCCAGCAGCGCGGGAGGGGCGCAGGGACGGTTGGGCTATGGCTACACCTTC
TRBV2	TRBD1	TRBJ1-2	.	CASTRTGLNYGYTF	TGTGCCAGCACCCGGACAGGGCTTAACTATGGCTACACCTTC
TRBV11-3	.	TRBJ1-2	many	CASSSNPDRIFF	TGTGCCAGCAGCTCGAATCCCGACAGGATTTTCTTC
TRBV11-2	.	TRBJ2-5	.	CASSLAFLSETQYF	TGTGCCAGCAGCTTAGCCTTCTTGTCGGAGACCCAGTACTTC
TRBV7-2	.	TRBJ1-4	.	CASSLSPRRGEKLFF	TGTGCCAGCAGCTTATCCCCCCGGCGCGGCGAAAAACTGTTTTTT
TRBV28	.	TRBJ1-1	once	CASSAGSGAFF	TGTGCCAGCAGTGCTGGATCGGGGGCTTTCTTT
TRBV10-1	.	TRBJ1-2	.	CASSLDTSYGYTF	TGCGCCAGCAGTTTGGACACTTCCTATGGCTACACCTTC
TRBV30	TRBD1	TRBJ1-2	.	CAWRRDRGSNYGYTF	TGTGCCTGGAGACGGGACAGGGGATCTAACTATGGCTACACCTTC
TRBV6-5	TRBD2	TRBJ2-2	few	CASSYGRGADTGELFF	TGTGCCAGCAGTTACGGGCGGGGGGCCGACACCGGGGAGCTGTTTTTT
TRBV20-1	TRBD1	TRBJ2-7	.	CSAPNRGLKYF	TGCAGTGCTCCTAACAGGGGGCTAAAGTACTTC
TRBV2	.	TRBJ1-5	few	CASSDPGTLSNQPQHF	TGTGCCAGCAGTGACCCAGGAACCTTGAGCAATCAGCCCCAGCATTTT
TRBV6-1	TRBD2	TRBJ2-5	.	CASSDPRGVRGRETQYF	TGTGCCAGCAGTGACCCCCGGGGGGTAAGAGGGCGGGAGACCCAGTACTTC
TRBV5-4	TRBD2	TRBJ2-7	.	CASSLRAGGPREQYF	TGTGCCAGCAGCTTGAGAGCGGGGGGGCCGCGGGAGCAGTACTTC
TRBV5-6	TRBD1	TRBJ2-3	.	CASSPGQGIDTQYF	TGTGCCAGCAGTCCGGGACAGGGGATAGATACGCAGTATTTT
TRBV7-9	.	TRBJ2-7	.	CASSLSGTGVLEQYF	TGTGCCAGCAGCTTGTCCGGGACGGGGGTCCTGGAGCAGTACTTC